This record covers a single TCR beta chain. Its antigen is unknown. These data come from a study of blood T cells in healthy people across ages. Regarding the study as a whole: Older individuals had lower TCR beta diversity per million T cells (the decline was roughly linear).

A sample-barcoded 5' primer and a J-beta primer mix were used in a second PCR of about 6 to 12 cycles. TCRdb used MiXCR to reprocess the 5' RACE reads, holding one entry per CDR3 protein. The sample shows approximately 1.5 million distinct CDR3 sequences, about 32% of them seen only once. The sample providers were healthy Caucasian people from Russia, aged roughly 6 to 90. This clonotype was obtained from a woman in her 30s in good health. The sequencing input was blood.

The CDR3 bases are TGTGCCAGCAGCTTAGAGGGTAGCGGGGGGCTTACCTACAATGAGCAGTTCTTC. Translating it yields CASSLEGSGGLTYNEQFF. The V gene is TRBV7-9, the J gene TRBJ2-1, with 10 bases that match TRBD2. The CDR3 totals 18 residues. CDR1 is SEHNR and CDR2 is FQNEAQ in the germline V gene (reference sequence). With 1 base clipped from V and 2 bases from J, the junction kept 8 bases outside the gene matches.